Each of the 8 T cell receptor beta chains below was sequenced from the same sample in a study of blood T cell repertoires in COVID-19. The assay was immunoSEQ multiplex PCR, and TCRdb's table has in-frame clones only and misses some. The sample lists some 150,000 clones, around 87% seen once, with around 40% in the top ten. The sample consisted of peripheral blood. The receptors were sampled from a man between 50 and 59 years old who had recovered from COVID-19.

The rearrangement links TRBV7-8 to TRBJ1-6; 8 bases agree with TRBD1. Germline V gene data show CDR1 as SGHVS and CDR2 as FQNEAQ. V lost 3 bases to trimming and J lost 10 bases; unmatched junction nucleotides: 8. This CDR3 has 15 amino acids. The CDR3 DNA reads TGTGCCAGCAGCTTCACGACAGGGGAGGACTCACCCCTCCACTTT. Translation gives CASSFTTGEDSPLHF.

The genes are TRBV10-3 and TRBJ2-3; TRBD1 might be the D (6 bases). CDR1 is ENHRY and CDR2 is SYGVKD in the germline V gene. The CDR3 runs to 13 residues. Between the trimmed V and J ends, which lost 10 bases and 1 base, there was a span of 12 bases. CDR3 in DNA: TGTGCCACGGGCGAGGGGGGCACAGATACGCAGTATTTT. Its translation is CATGEGGTDTQYF.

The V and J genes are TRBV9 and TRBJ2-2; a possible D gene is TRBD1 (5 bases). The CDR3 length is 17 residues. The germline V gene encodes CDR1 SGDLS and CDR2 YYNGEE. The V and J ends lost 0 bases and 4 bases respectively, with 16 bases between them. The CDR3 is CASSVDRRGLLTGELFF. Here the CDR3 DNA reads TGTGCCAGCAGCGTAGATAGAAGGGGTTTACTCACCGGGGAGCTGTTTTTT.

This chain uses TRBV3-1 (or the pseudogene TRBV3-2) with TRBJ2-1; 9 nucleotides match TRBD2. This CDR3 has 11 amino acids. V shed 7 bases, J shed 13 bases, and the junction held 5 bases outside the gene matches. Germline V lookup: CDR1 LGHDT, CDR2 YNNKEL (reference sequence). The CDR3 here is CASKSSGGQFF. The CDR3 DNA is TGTGCCAGCAAGAGTAGCGGGGGTCAGTTCTTC.

The rearrangement uses TRBV6-2 or TRBV6-3 and TRBJ1-6, with D uncertain. Germline V gene sequence: CDR1 MNHEY, CDR2 SVGEGT. The germline V and J ends were trimmed by 0 bases and 9 bases, with 9 bases remaining between them. The CDR3 runs to 14 residues. The CDR3, as DNA: TGTGCCAGCAGTTACTCGCACGAGGTTTCACCCCTCCACTTT. Translating gives CASSYSHEVSPLHF.

The chain has TRBV10-3 and TRBJ2-5; a weak D match, TRBD2 (6 bases). CDR3 size: 12 residues. Trimming left V 6 bases short and J 4 bases short, with 9 bases between. The germline V gene has CDR1 ENHRY and CDR2 SYGVKD. This CDR3 is CAISGGRETQYF. CDR3 DNA: TGTGCCATCAGCGGGGGTAGAGAGACCCAGTACTTC.

This clone was counted only a few times. This chain connects TRBV24-1 to TRBJ1-5, with no clear D. This CDR3 contains 16 residues. Germline CDR1 is KGHDR and CDR2 is SFDVKD. Trimming removed 6 bases from V and 1 base from J, with 15 bases in between. CDR3 sequence reads: CATSNEEGKSNQPQHF. The CDR3 DNA is TGTGCCACCAGTAATGAGGAGGGTAAAAGCAATCAGCCCCAGCATTTT.

The chain recombines TRBV3-1 (or the pseudogene TRBV3-2) with TRBJ2-3; TRBD2 matches at 8 bases. V was clipped by 4 bases and J by 3 bases; unmatched bases: 3. The CDR3 is made up of 14 amino acids. CDR1 is LGHDT and CDR2 is YNNKEL in the germline V gene (reference sequence). The CDR3 coding sequence is TGTGCCAGCAGCCTACGCGGGGGGACAGATACGCAGTATTTT. Translating it yields CASSLRGGTDTQYF.